Detailed here is one T cell receptor beta chain. This clone's antigen is unknown. No much larger clone exists at a distance of one base, and base qualities are not known. The immunoSEQ Assay, a bias-controlled multiplex PCR, was used to amplify TCRbeta CDR3 regions from genomic DNA. Turning to the authors' computational methods: Within the assay, amplification of reference gene primers was used to estimate how many nucleated cells each sample contained. To quantify the absolute abundance of each unique TCRbeta CDR3 rearrangement, sequence reads were collapsed and filtered. For each sample, productive Simpson clonality was calculated by taking the square root of Simpson's diversity index across productive rearrangements. TCRdb retrieved this table from immuneACCESS and kept in-frame rearrangements only. Not all clones are present; in checked studies, unresolved V genes account for under half, and no reason is known for the remainder. The V and J calls and clone size are taken from that table; D and trimming were inferred from the DNA. Present in this sample are a few hundred thousand clones, approximately 88% of which were seen just once. The leading ten clones occupy around 9.3% of the sample.

Participants in the prospective study were aged roughly 18 to 89 years, lived in about two dozen United States geographic areas, and enrolled through a virtual design. To assign participants to cohorts, the prospective study relied on clinical history that participants themselves reported in a screening survey and a study questionnaire. ImmuneRACE Cohort 3 recovered participants were defined by two consecutive negative NP/OP PCR tests, healthcare professional clearance, or symptom resolution. In the prospective study, mobile phlebotomists collected whole blood, serum and a nasopharyngeal or oropharyngeal swab from each participant. Additional blood draws and questionnaires over an approximately two-month period could optionally be provided by prospective study participants. Before DNA extraction, blood samples from the prospective study were shipped at room temperature or frozen. The data derive from a study of blood T cell repertoires in COVID-19 (dated by TCRdb to about 2020). About the study as a whole: Samples from collaborators originated in the United States, Italy and Spain and spanned both the acute and convalescent phases of COVID-19. Where available, HLA class I and class II types were obtained from metadata supplied by the sample provider rather than from assay-based typing. Subjects who had been exposed to COVID-19, were actively infected with it, or had recovered from it provided the deeply sampled blood TCRbeta repertoires that made up the dataset. Sample metadata almost always included a de-identified subject ID, COVID-19 status, age in years and sex. Samples came from the ongoing ImmuneRACE study (first 160 participants) plus 1,254 subjects from 6 global collaborators. The material from the prospective study consisted of cDNA or gDNA derived from T cells, B-cell-depleted T cells, or PBMCs. The repertoires were released in a freely available public database meant as a resource for research on the immune response to SARS-CoV-2. Study-level results and caveats: How much clinical and demographic metadata was included differed by source and by participant, and the metadata was provided uncurated.

The sample consisted of PBMCs or T cells enriched from blood (not recorded which). The sequence was collected from a woman aged 18-29 years who had recovered from COVID-19.

The CDR3 corresponds to CASSFREGSYEQYF. DNA sequence: TGTGCCAGCAGTTTCCGGGAGGGATCCTACGAGCAGTACTTC. The chain is encoded by TRBV27 joined to TRBJ2-7; TRBD2 fits 8 bases in the junction. The germline V gene (reference sequence) provides CDR1 MNHEY and CDR2 SMNVEV. Here V drops 3 bases and J drops 1 base, and the junction holds 2 bases not matched to any gene. The CDR3, cysteine through phenylalanine, is 14 amino acids long. Of all the DNA, just the CDR3 is kept, 42 bases in frame from base 1.